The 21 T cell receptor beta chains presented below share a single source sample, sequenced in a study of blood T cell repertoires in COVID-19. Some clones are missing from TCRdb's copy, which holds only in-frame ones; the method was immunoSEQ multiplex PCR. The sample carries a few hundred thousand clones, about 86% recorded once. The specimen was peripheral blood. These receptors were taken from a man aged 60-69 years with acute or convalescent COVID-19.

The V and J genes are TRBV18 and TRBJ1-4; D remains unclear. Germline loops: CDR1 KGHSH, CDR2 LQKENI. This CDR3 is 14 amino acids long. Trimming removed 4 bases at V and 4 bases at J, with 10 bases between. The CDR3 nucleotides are TGTGCCAGCTCACTTTCGAACAGTAATGAAAAACTGTTTTTT. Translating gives CASSLSNSNEKLFF. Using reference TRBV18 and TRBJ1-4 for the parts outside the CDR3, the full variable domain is NAGVMQNPRHLVRRRGQEARLRCSPMKGHSHVYWYRQLPEEGLKFMVYLQKENIIDESGMPKERFSAEFPKEGPSILRIQQVVRGDSAAYFCASSLSNSNEKLFFGSGTQLSVL.

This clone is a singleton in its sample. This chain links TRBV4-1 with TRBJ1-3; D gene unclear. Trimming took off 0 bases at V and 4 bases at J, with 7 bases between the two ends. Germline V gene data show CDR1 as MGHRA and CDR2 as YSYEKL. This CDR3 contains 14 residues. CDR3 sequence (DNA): TGCGCCAGCAGCCAAGAGGGCAGAGGAAACACCATATATTTT. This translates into CASSQEGRGNTIYF.

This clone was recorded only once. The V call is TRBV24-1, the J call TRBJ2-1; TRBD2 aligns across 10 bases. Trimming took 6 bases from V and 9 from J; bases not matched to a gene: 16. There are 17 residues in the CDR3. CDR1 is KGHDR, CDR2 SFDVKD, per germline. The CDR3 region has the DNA TGTGCCACCAGTCAACCAGAAGCGGGAGGGCCTCAAGGTGAGCAGTTCTTC. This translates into CATSQPEAGGPQGEQFF.

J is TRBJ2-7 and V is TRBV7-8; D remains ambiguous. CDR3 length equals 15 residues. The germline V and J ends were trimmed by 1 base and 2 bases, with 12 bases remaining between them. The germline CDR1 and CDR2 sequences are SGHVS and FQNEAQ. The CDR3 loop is CASSLGTKETYEQYF. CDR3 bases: TGTGCCAGCAGCTTAGGAACTAAAGAAACCTACGAGCAGTACTTC.

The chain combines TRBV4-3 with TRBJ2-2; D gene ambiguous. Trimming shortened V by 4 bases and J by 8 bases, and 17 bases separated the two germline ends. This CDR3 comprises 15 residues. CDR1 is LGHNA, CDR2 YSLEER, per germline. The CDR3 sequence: CASSPAALLRGELFF. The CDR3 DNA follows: TGCGCCAGCAGCCCGGCGGCCTTGTTGAGGGGGGAGCTGTTTTTT.

The chain's CDR3 is CASSQVPRTSGRHNEQFF. As DNA, the CDR3 is TGTGCCAGCAGCCAAGTCCCTAGGACTAGCGGGAGACACAATGAGCAGTTCTTC. V gene TRBV3-1 (or the pseudogene TRBV3-2) combines with J gene TRBJ2-1, with 13 bases fitting TRBD2. CDR3 size: 18 residues. V lost 1 base to trimming and J lost 5 bases; unmatched junction nucleotides: 8. The V gene's germline CDR1 is LGHDT and CDR2 YNNKEL (reference sequence).

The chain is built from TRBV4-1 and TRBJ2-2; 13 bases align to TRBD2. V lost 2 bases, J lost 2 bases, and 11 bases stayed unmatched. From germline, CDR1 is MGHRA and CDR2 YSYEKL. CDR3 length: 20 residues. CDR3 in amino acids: CASSQSLALAGGPNTGELFF. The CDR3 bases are TGCGCCAGCAGCCAATCCCTGGCACTAGCGGGAGGGCCTAACACCGGGGAGCTGTTTTTT.

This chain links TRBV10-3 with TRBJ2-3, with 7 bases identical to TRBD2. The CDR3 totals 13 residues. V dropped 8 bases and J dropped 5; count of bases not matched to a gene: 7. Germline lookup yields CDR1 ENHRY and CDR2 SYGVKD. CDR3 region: CAIAGLDRDTQYF. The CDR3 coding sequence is TGTGCCATCGCAGGACTAGATAGAGATACGCAGTATTTT.

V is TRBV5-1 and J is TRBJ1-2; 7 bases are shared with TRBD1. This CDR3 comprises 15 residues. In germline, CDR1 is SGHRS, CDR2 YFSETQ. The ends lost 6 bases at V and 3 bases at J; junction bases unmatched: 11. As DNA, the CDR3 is TGCGCCAGCAACCTGAGAGGGGGCACGGACTATGGCTACACCTTC. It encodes CASNLRGGTDYGYTF.

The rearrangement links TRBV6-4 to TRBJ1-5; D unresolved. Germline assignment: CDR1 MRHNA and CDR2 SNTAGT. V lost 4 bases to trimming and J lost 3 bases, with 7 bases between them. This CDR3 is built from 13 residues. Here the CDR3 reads CASSASLNQPQHF. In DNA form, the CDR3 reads TGTGCCAGCAGTGCGTCCCTCAATCAGCCCCAGCATTTT.

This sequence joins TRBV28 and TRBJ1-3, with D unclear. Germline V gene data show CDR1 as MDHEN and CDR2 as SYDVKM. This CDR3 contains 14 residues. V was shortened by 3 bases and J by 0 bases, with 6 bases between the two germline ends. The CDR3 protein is CASSFLLSGNTIYF. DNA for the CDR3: TGTGCCAGCAGTTTTTTACTCTCTGGAAACACCATATATTTT. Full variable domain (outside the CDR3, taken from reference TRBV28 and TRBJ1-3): DVKVTQSSRYLVKRTGEKVFLECVQDMDHENMFWYRQDPGLGLRLIYFSYDVKMKEKGDIPEGYSVSREKKERFSLILESASTNQTSMYLCASSFLLSGNTIYFGEGSWLTVV.

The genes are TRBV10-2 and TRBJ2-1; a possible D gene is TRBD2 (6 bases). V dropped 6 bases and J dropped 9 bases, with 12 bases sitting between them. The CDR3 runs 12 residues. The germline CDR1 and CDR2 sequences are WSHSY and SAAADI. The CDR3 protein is CASRGGLVEQFF. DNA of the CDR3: TGCGCCAGCAGGGGGGGTCTGGTTGAGCAGTTCTTC.

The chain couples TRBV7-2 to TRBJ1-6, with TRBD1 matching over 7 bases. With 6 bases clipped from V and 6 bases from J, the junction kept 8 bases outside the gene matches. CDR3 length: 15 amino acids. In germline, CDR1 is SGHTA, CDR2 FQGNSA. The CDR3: CASSSTGEINSPLHF. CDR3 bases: TGTGCCAGCAGTTCCACAGGGGAGATTAATTCACCCCTCCACTTT. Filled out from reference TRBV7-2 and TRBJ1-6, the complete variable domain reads GAGVSQSPSNKVTEKGKDVELRCDPISGHTALYWYRQSLGQGLEFLIYFQGNSAPDKSGLPSDRFSAERTGGSVSTLTIQRTQQEDSAVYLCASSSTGEINSPLHFGNGTRLTVT.

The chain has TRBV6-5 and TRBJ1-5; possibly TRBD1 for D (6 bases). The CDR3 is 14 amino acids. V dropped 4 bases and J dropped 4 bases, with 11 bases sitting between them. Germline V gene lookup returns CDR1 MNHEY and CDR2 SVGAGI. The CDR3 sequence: CASSSGQNNQPQHF. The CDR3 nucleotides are TGTGCCAGCAGTTCCGGACAGAATAATCAGCCCCAGCATTTT.

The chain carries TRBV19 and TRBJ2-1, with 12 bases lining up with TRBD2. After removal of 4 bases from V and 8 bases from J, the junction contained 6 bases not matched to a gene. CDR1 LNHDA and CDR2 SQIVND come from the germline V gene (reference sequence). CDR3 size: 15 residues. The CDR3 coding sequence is TGTGCCAGTAGTAAAGGACTAGCGGGAATTTATGAGCAGTTCTTC. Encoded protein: CASSKGLAGIYEQFF.

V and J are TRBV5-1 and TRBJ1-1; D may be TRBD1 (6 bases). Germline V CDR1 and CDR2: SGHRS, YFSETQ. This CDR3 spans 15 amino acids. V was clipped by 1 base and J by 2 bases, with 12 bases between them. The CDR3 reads CASSLSRTDNTEAFF. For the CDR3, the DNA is TGCGCCAGCAGCTTGAGTCGGACAGATAACACTGAAGCTTTCTTT.

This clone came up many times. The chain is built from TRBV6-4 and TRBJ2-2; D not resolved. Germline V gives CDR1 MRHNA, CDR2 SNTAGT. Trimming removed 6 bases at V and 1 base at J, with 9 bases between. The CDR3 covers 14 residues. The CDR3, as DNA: TGTGCCAGCAGGATAGAGGAGAACACCGGGGAGCTGTTTTTT. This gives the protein CASRIEENTGELFF.

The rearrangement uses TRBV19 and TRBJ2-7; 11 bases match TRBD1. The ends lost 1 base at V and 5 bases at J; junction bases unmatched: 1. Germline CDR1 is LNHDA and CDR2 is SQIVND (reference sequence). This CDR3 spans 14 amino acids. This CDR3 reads CASSIGTGGHEQYF. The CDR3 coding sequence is TGTGCCAGTAGTATAGGGACAGGGGGCCACGAGCAGTACTTC.

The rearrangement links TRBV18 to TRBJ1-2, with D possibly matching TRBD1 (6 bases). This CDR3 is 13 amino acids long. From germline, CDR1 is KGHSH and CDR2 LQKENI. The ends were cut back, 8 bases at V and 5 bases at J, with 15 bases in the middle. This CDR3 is CASTSDRLYGYTF. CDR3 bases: TGTGCCAGCACCTCAGACAGGCTGTATGGCTACACCTTC.

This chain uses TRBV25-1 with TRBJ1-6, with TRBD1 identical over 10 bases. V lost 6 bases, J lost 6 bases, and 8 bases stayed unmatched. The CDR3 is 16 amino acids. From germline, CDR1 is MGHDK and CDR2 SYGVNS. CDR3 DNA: TGTGCCAGCAGCCCGACCGGGACAGGGGTTAATTCACCCCTCCACTTT. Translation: CASSPTGTGVNSPLHF.

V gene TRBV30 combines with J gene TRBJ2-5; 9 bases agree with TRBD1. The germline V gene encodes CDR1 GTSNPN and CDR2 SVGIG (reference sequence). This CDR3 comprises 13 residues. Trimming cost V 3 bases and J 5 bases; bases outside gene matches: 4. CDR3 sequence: CAWRDRGRETQYF. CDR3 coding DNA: TGTGCCTGGAGGGACAGGGGACGCGAGACCCAGTACTTC.